This T cell receptor (beta chain) was profiled in a study of T cell repertoires in ileal Crohn's disease. Study-level information: All patients had surgery for stricturing (61%) or penetrating (39%) disease. Postoperative therapy was given to about half: roughly 11 thiopurines, 15 to 20 anti-TNF agents. M0 samples are biopsies from inflamed ileum in the resection specimen. Study-wide results and limits: Compared with non-smokers, active smokers at surgery showed more clonal expansions.

The time point denotes: inflamed ileum from the surgical specimen. This CDR3 is built from 13 residues. Germline V gives CDR1 SGHAT, CDR2 FQNNGV. Trimming shortened V by 6 bases and J by 5 bases, and 13 bases separated the two germline ends. Sequencing was performed with immunoSEQ multiplex PCR; in TCRdb, only in-frame clones are kept and a portion is missing. The data show around 7,000 clones, approximately 80% seen once. On this clone itself: Antigen specificity is unknown.

The clonotype originates from an adult with Crohn's disease. Material: ileal tissue. The rearrangement uses TRBV11-2 and TRBJ2-5; the D gene is possibly TRBD1 (5 bases). CDR3 nucleotides: TGTGCCAGCAGTCCCAGGGTAGGGGAGACCCAGTACTTC. This gives the protein CASSPRVGETQYF. Combining the CDR3 with reference TRBV11-2 and TRBJ2-5 gives the whole variable domain EAGVAQSPRYKIIEKRQSVAFWCNPISGHATLYWYQQILGQGPKLLIQFQNNGVVDDSQLPKDRFSAERLKGVDSTLKIQPAKLEDSAVYLCASSPRVGETQYFGPGTRLLVL.